A single sample is the source of the 10 T cell receptor beta chains below, sequenced in a study of blood T cell repertoires in COVID-19. TCRdb's copy holds only in-frame clones and misses some; the assay was immunoSEQ multiplex PCR. Seen here are about 300,000 clones, around nine tenths observed once, and the top ten hold 1.5% to 2%. The sequencing input was peripheral blood. The receptors were sampled from a young woman with COVID-19, enrolled during active disease.

This sequence joins TRBV28 and TRBJ2-5; the match to TRBD1 covers 9 bases. V gave up 3 bases and J gave up 5 bases; unmatched junction bases: 7. Germline values: CDR1 MDHEN, CDR2 SYDVKM. The CDR3 has 15 residues. This chain's CDR3 is CASSFHRGRPETQYF. In DNA form, the CDR3 reads TGTGCCAGCAGTTTCCACAGGGGGCGCCCGGAGACCCAGTACTTC.

This chain connects TRBV5-1 to TRBJ1-4, with 7 bases lining up with TRBD1. The CDR3 sequence is 15 residues long. CDR1 SGHRS and CDR2 YFSETQ come from the germline V gene. The V and J ends lost 4 bases and 5 bases, in that order; junction bases with no gene match: 8. The CDR3: CASSMEGAGNEKLFF. DNA for the CDR3: TGCGCCAGCAGCATGGAGGGGGCAGGGAATGAAAAACTGTTTTTT.

The chain employs TRBV3-1 (or the pseudogene TRBV3-2) and TRBJ1-2; 10 bases map to TRBD1. Looked up from germline, CDR1 is LGHDT and CDR2 is YNNKEL (reference sequence). The CDR3 length is 16 residues. V shed 4 bases and J 6 bases; nucleotides not matched to a gene: 11. CDR3 sequence reads: CASSLQTGGGMNGYTF. CDR3 DNA sequence: TGTGCCAGCAGCCTCCAGACAGGGGGCGGTATGAATGGCTACACCTTC.

The chain links TRBV7-9 to TRBJ1-2; D unclear. The CDR3 sequence is 13 residues long. V dropped 5 bases and J dropped 8 bases, with 15 bases sitting between them. Germline loops: CDR1 SEHNR, CDR2 FQNEAQ (reference sequence). CDR3 region: CASSPTGMGGYTF. CDR3 DNA: TGTGCCAGCAGCCCCACCGGTATGGGCGGCTACACCTTC.

This chain links TRBV27 with TRBJ2-1; D unclear. The CDR3 consists of 14 residues. Germline-derived CDR1 and CDR2 are MNHEY and SMNVEV (reference sequence). Trimming stripped 0 bases from V and 4 bases from J, with 7 bases between. CDR3 loop: CASSLSPGYNEQFF. CDR3 bases: TGTGCCAGCAGTTTATCGCCAGGATACAATGAGCAGTTCTTC.

The J gene is TRBJ1-1, the V gene TRBV11-3; tentatively, D is TRBD1 (6 bases). Germline V lookup: CDR1 SGHNT, CDR2 YENEEA. The CDR3 has 15 residues. The germline V and J ends were trimmed by 1 base and 0 bases, with 9 bases remaining between them. CDR3 sequence (DNA): TGTGCCAGCAGCTTAGCTTGGACAGTGAACACTGAAGCTTTCTTT. This translates into CASSLAWTVNTEAFF.

The rearrangement links TRBV4-1 to TRBJ1-1; the D gene is possibly TRBD1 (6 bases). CDR3 length equals 13 residues. Looked up from germline, CDR1 is MGHRA and CDR2 is YSYEKL. V lost 2 bases and J 5 bases, leaving 9 bases between the germline ends. Written as DNA, the CDR3 is TGCGCCAGCAGCCAAAGGGACAAGACTGAAGCTTTCTTT. As protein: CASSQRDKTEAFF.

Here the CDR3 reads CASSRSQGPPNEKLFF. The CDR3 DNA reads as TGTGCCAGCAGCCGATCCCAGGGGCCCCCTAATGAAAAACTGTTTTTT. The J gene is TRBJ1-4, the V gene TRBV3-1 (or the pseudogene TRBV3-2); TRBD1 is a possible D gene (6 bases). Germline V gene data show CDR1 as LGHDT and CDR2 as YNNKEL (reference sequence). Trimming left V 4 bases short and J 3 bases short, with 15 bases between. This CDR3 has 16 residues.

V and J are TRBV5-4 and TRBJ1-2; no definite D call. Trimming removed 2 bases at V and 4 bases at J, with 6 bases between. Germline assignment: CDR1 SGHNT and CDR2 YYREEE (reference sequence). This CDR3 region has 12 residues. The CDR3 loop reads CASSLHSYGYTF. The CDR3 DNA reads as TGTGCCAGCAGCTTACACAGCTATGGCTACACCTTC.

CDR3 nucleotides: TGTGCCAGCAGGCCCGAAGCGGGACTTGGATCTCGTGAGCAGTTCTTC. Translated: CASRPEAGLGSREQFF. This chain links TRBV6-4 with TRBJ2-1; 7 nucleotides line up with TRBD2. Germline V gene lookup returns CDR1 MRHNA and CDR2 SNTAGT. Germline trimming cut 6 bases from V and 9 bases from J; bases unmatched to any gene: 17. This CDR3 spans 16 amino acids.